This TCR beta chain emerged from a study of cytomegalovirus exposure and HLA in healthy donors. Study results and limitations: Rare TCR sequences predominated, though certain public TCRs were found in many donors. According to a subsequent analysis, TCR clusters from the first cohort were inclined to appear together in the 120 validation repertoires. Researchers reported that a few CMV-associated chains were confirmed in vitro as CMV antigen-specific. Cytomegalovirus association was listed for roughly 160 TCR beta chains.

Clones were sequenced by immunoSEQ multiplex PCR, and TCRdb holds only the in-frame ones, with some missing. The sample gives approximately 180,000 clones, around nine tenths of which show up once; roughly 2.7% is in the top ten. With regard to this clone: What it recognizes is unknown.

This CDR3 spans 16 amino acids. Germline lookup yields CDR1 MNHEY and CDR2 SMNVEV (reference sequence). V trimming: 5 bases; J trimming: 0 bases; junction bases outside the gene matches: 5. This clonotype originated in a man aged 18 to 29 in good health and CMV-seropositive. The chain combines TRBV27 with TRBJ1-5; TRBD1 aligns across 9 bases. The material sequenced was PBMCs. CDR3 region: CASSPRGQGSNQPQHF. The CDR3 coding sequence is TGTGCCAGCAGTCCTAGGGGACAGGGTAGCAATCAGCCCCAGCATTTT.